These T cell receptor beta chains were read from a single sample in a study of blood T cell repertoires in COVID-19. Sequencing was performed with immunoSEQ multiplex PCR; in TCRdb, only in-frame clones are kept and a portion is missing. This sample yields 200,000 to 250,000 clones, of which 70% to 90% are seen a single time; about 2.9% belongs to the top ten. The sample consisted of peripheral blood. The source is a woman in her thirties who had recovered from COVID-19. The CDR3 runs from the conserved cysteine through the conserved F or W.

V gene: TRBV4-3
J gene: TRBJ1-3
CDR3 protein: CASSQGRSIPGNTIYF

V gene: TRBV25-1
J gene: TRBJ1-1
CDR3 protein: CASSESGVRGGTEAFF

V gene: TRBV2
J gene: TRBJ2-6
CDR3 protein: CASGSSGANVLTF

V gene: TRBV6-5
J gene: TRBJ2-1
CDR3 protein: CASSQRGQSYNEQFF

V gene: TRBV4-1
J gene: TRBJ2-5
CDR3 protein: CASSLGDGLQETQYF

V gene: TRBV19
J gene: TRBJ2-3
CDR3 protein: CASTSGLYTDTQYF

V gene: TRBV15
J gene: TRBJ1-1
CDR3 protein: CATSRDLSRGTEAFF

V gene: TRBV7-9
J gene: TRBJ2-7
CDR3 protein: CALGGGTSSYEQYF

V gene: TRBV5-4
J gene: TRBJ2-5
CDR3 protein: CASSLAGRSGGTQETQYF

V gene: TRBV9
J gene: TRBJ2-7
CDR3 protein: CASSVYPLSLAASSYEQYF

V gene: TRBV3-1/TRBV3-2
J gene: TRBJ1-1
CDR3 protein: CASSQANTEAFF

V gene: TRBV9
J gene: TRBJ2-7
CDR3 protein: CASSVESQGAHEQYF

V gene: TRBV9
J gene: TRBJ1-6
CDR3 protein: CASSVQGGNSPLHF

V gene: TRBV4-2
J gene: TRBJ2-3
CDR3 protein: CASSRAGDGGTDTQYF

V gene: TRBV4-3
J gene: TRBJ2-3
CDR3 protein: CASSQDPGSTDTQYF

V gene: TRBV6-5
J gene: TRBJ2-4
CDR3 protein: CASRGTGGVWNIQYF

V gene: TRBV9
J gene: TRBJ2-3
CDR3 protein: CASSAGTGLVADTQYF

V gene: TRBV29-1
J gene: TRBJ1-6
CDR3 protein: CACGFQGNSPLHF

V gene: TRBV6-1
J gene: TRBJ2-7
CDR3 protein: CASSEASTGAYYEQYF

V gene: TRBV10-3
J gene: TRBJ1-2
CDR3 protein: CAISTDRAHGYTF

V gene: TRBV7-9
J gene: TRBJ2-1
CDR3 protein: CASSPSGGRYNEQFF

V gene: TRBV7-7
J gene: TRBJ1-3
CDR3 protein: CASSLGQGAGNTIYF

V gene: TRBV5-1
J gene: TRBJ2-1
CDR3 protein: CASTISGYNEQFF

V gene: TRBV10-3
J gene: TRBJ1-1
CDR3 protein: CAISEVANTEAFF

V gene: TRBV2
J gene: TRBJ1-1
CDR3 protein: CASSVQGLNTEAFF

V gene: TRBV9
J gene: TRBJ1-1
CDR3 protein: CASSVALRTEAFF

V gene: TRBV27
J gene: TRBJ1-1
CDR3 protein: CASSPGVANTEAFF

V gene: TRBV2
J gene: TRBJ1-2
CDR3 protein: CASSEIGQGYGYTF

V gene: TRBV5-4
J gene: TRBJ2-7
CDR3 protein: CASSLGVTGTGGYEQYF

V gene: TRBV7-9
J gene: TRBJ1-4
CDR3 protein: CASSPGTGIEKLFF

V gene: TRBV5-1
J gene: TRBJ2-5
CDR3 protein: CASSWGRGLMWEETQYF

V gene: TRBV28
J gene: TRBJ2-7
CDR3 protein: CASSPDRGHTYEQYF

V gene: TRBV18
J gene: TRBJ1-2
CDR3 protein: CASSPLTTGGYGYTF

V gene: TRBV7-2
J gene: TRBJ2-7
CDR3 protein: CASSLVGGGAEYEQYF

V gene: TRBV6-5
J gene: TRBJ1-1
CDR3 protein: CASKGQGVTEAFF

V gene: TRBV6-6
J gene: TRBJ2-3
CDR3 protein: CASSRQGTQYF

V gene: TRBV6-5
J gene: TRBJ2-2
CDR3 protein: CASREGAVGELFF

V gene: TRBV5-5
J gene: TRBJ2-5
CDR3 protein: CASSLAGGGAGETQYF

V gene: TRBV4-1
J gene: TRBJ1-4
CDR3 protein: CASSQQGSNEKLFF

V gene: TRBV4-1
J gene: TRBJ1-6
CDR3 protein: CASSQDLLGGSYNSPLHF

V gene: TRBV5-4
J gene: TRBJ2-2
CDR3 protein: CASSSAVVRGSGELFF

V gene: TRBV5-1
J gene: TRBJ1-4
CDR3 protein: CASSRSDSEKLFF

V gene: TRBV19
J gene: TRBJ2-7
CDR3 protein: CASKGDSYEQYF

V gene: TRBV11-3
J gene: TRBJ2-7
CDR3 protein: CASSFRGGQGDDEQYF

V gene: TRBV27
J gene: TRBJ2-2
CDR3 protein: CASSPLRQTLSTGELFF

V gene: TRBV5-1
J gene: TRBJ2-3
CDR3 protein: CASSPRISTDTQYF

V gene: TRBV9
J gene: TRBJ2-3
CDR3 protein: CASSEGLSSGADTQYF

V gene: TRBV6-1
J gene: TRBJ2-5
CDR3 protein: CASSESGRGGTQYF

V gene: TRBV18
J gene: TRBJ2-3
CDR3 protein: CASSPGTGSTDTQYF

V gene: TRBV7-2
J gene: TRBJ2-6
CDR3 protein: CASSFLAGGLNSGANVLTF

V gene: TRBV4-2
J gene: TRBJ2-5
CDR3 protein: CASSHPSYGGGAKETQYF

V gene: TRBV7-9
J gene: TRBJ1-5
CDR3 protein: CASSVDSRNQPQHF

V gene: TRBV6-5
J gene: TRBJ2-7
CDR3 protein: CASSPPTGGSYEQYF

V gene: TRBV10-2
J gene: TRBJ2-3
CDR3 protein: CASSSQRGGLDTQYF

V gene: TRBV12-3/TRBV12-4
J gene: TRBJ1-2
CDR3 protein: CASSPGQSYGYTF